This TCR beta chain originates from a study of tumor-infiltrating lymphocytes in oesophageal squamous cell carcinoma. Via MiXCR, TCRdb re-called the PCR reads, giving one row per CDR3 protein. The sample includes 15,000 to 20,000 distinct CDR3 sequences, about two fifths of them seen just once. The V segment lost 5 bases and the J segment 7 bases; nucleotides outside the gene matches: 10. Germline values: CDR1 SGHVS, CDR2 FQNEAQ. This CDR3 region has 15 residues. V gene TRBV7-8 combines with J gene TRBJ2-1; 8 nucleotides match TRBD1. This receptor was obtained from a male donor with esophageal squamous cell carcinoma. Material: esophageal tumor tissue. In nucleotides, the CDR3 is TGTGCCAGCAGCCTAATACCGGGACAGGCGAATGAGCAGTTCTTC. It codes for CASSLIPGQANEQFF. Using reference TRBV7-8 and TRBJ2-1 for the parts outside the CDR3, the full variable domain is GAGVSQSPRYKVAKRGQDVALRCDPISGHVSLFWYQQALGQGPEFLTYFQNEAQLDKSGLPSDRFFAERPEGSVSTLKIQRTQQEDSAVYLCASSLIPGQANEQFFGPGTRLTVL.